The 10 T cell receptor beta chains in this list originate from one sample, sequenced in a study of OX40 agonist ivuxolimab in advanced cancers. The method behind the library was the immunoSEQ multiplex PCR assay. TCRdb took over this immuneACCESS table, retaining in-frame rearrangements with V and J assigned. Such tables are incomplete; in checked studies, under half of the missing clones stem from an unresolved V gene, and the remainder is unexplained. The sample contains around 99,000 clones, around 93% of them found a single time. The top ten hold 1% to 1.5% of the sample. The sequences come from CD4+ or CD8+ T cells sorted from blood, collected in a trial of the OX40 agonist ivuxolimab. The receptors originated from an adult with an advanced solid tumor such as melanoma, head and neck, liver or kidney cancer.

This clone was counted ten times or more. The V gene is TRBV4-1, the J gene TRBJ2-2; D is unclear. CDR3 length: 12 amino acids. Trimming shortened V by 0 bases and J by 6 bases, and 2 bases separated the two germline ends. Per the germline V gene, CDR1 is MGHRA and CDR2 is YSYEKL. The CDR3 DNA is TGCGCCAGCAGCCAAGAGGCCGGGGAGCTGTTTTTT. Translation: CASSQEAGELFF.

This chain connects TRBV6-5 to TRBJ2-3; the match to TRBD2 covers 9 bases. Looked up from germline, CDR1 is MNHEY and CDR2 is SVGAGI. The CDR3 spans 14 residues. V lost 6 bases and J lost 5; bases outside the gene matches: 6. The CDR3 spells CASRGAGGVDTQYF. The CDR3 region has the DNA TGTGCCAGCAGGGGGGCGGGAGGGGTAGATACGCAGTATTTT.

The rearrangement uses TRBV28 and TRBJ1-1, with D tentatively TRBD1 (5 bases). Trimming removed 7 bases at V and 1 base at J, with 10 bases between. The CDR3 contains 13 residues. Germline CDR1 MDHEN, CDR2 SYDVKM. The DNA for the CDR3 is TGTGCCAGCACCAGGGACTGGAACACTGAAGCTTTCTTT. This sequence encodes CASTRDWNTEAFF.

This clone has a handful of counts. V and J are TRBV28 and TRBJ1-1; no definite D call. V was trimmed by 7 bases and J by 5 bases, leaving 11 bases between them. In germline, CDR1 is MDHEN, CDR2 SYDVKM. The length of the CDR3 is 12 residues. The CDR3 nucleotides are TGTGCCAGCATTAGGGAAGGGACTGAAGCTTTCTTT. Encoded protein: CASIREGTEAFF.

The chain recombines TRBV9 with TRBJ2-2; 7 bases align to TRBD1. The V segment lost 0 bases and the J segment 3 bases; nucleotides outside the gene matches: 2. Per the germline V gene, CDR1 is SGDLS and CDR2 is YYNGEE. CDR3 size: 15 residues. The CDR3 region has the DNA TGTGCCAGCAGCGTAGTGGACAGGTACACCGGGGAGCTGTTTTTT. Protein: CASSVVDRYTGELFF.

This rearrangement joins TRBV11-2 to TRBJ2-7; 9 positions match TRBD2. This CDR3 is 14 amino acids long. Germline trimming cut 3 bases from V and 4 bases from J; bases unmatched to any gene: 4. Germline V lookup: CDR1 SGHAT, CDR2 FQNNGV. The CDR3 nucleotides read TGTGCCAGCAGCTTCGGGACTAGCAGGTACGAGCAGTACTTC. Translated: CASSFGTSRYEQYF.

The chain links TRBV7-6 to TRBJ2-3, with D possibly being TRBD1 (6 bases). Trimming took 3 bases from V and 4 from J, leaving 14 bases between them. This CDR3 is built from 15 residues. Germline lookup yields CDR1 SGHVS and CDR2 FNYEAQ. DNA of the CDR3: TGTGCCAGCAGCTTCCAAGTAACAGGGCCAGATACGCAGTATTTT. It specifies CASSFQVTGPDTQYF.

The CDR3 bases are TGCGCCAGCAGCAGGGACCATAGCACAGATACGCAGTATTTT. It yields the protein CASSRDHSTDTQYF. V and J are TRBV5-1 and TRBJ2-3, with D perhaps TRBD1 or TRBD2 (5 bases each). V was cut by 4 bases and J by 0 bases, with 9 bases left in between. Germline lookup yields CDR1 SGHRS and CDR2 YFSETQ. The CDR3 has 14 amino acids. The full variable domain, with the rest looked up from reference TRBV5-1 and TRBJ2-3, is KAGVTQTPRYLIKTRGQQVTLSCSPISGHRSVSWYQQTPGQGLQFLFEYFSETQRNKGNFPGRFSGRQFSNSRSEMNVSTLELGDSALYLCASSRDHSTDTQYFGPGTRLTVL.

The table lists this clone with a count of one. This CDR3 is CASIPQQGNTEAFF. CDR3 coding DNA: TGTGCCAGCATTCCCCAGCAGGGAAACACTGAAGCTTTCTTT. The chain combines TRBV27 with TRBJ1-1; D may be TRBD1 (5 bases). V was clipped by 7 bases and J by 2 bases, with 14 bases between them. CDR1 and CDR2 (germline): MNHEY, SMNVEV (reference sequence). The length of the CDR3 is 14 residues.

The chain employs TRBV10-3 and TRBJ1-1, with D perhaps matching TRBD1 (5 bases). Germline V lookup: CDR1 ENHRY, CDR2 SYGVKD. The CDR3 is made up of 14 amino acids. V was shortened by 4 bases and J by 0 bases, with 9 bases between the two germline ends. CDR3 sequence reads: CAISVGRLNTEAFF. In DNA form, the CDR3 reads TGTGCCATCAGTGTGGGACGGTTGAACACTGAAGCTTTCTTT.